This TCR beta chain was retrieved from a study of blood T cell repertoires in COVID-19. As for the study in general: From T cells, B-cell-depleted T cells, or PBMCs came the material, which was cDNA or gDNA.

Seattle's cohort entered during active infection and was followed longitudinally. This CDR3 comprises 16 residues. V lost 1 base and J lost 0, with 12 bases in between. The V gene's germline CDR1 is LGHDT and CDR2 YNNKEL (reference sequence). Methods used by the authors: Amplifying reference gene primers gave estimates of nucleated cell counts. TCRdb's copy holds only in-frame clones and misses some; the assay was immunoSEQ multiplex PCR. V, J and clone size reflect that table, while D and trimming were determined from the DNA. This sample has 200,000 to 250,000 clones; about 84% occur once, and the top ten carry approximately 8%. This clone is a singleton in its sample.

The sequenced sample was peripheral blood. The clonotype originates from a woman aged 80 or over with COVID-19, enrolled during active disease. V usage is TRBV3-1 (or the pseudogene TRBV3-2) and J usage is TRBJ1-1; tentative D call: TRBD1 (5 bases). In DNA, the CDR3 is TGTGCCAGCAGCCAAGGGTTGGGGCAGATGAACACTGAAGCTTTCTTT. It yields the protein CASSQGLGQMNTEAFF.